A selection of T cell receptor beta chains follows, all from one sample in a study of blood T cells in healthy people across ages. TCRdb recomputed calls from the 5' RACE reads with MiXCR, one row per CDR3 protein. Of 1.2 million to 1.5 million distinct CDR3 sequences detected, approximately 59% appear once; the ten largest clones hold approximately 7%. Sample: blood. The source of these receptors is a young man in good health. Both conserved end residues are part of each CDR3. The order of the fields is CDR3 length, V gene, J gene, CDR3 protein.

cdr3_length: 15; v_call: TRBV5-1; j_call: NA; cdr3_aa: CASSLSSEPTGTQYF
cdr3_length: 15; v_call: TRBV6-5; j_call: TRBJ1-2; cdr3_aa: CASRIDRDVGYGYTF
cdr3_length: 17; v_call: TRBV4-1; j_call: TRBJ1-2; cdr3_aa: CASSQVAGTLSSYGYTF
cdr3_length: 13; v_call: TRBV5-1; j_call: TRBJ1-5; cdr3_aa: CASSFWGGQPQHF
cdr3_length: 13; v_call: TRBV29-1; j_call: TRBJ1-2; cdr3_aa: CSVEVGKDYGYTF
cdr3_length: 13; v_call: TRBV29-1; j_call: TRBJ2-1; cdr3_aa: CSVEDGANNEQFF
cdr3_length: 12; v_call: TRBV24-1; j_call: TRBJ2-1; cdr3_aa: CATSDWDTKQFF
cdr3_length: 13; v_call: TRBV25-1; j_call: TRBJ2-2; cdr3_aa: CASSEYPGGELFF
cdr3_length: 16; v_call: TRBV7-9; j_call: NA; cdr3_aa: CASSLGATGVPYEQYF
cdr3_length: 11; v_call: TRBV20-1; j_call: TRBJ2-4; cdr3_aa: CSARRDPSQYF
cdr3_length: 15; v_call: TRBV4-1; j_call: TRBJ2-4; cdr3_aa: CASSQEGVAKNIQYF
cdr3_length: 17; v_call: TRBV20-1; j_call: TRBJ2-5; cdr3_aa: CSAMGMGTSGFQETQYF
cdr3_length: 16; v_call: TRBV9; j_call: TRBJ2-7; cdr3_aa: CASSVGGTGISYEQYF
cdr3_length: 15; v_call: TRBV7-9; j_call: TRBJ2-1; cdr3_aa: CASSLGPGGLDEQFF
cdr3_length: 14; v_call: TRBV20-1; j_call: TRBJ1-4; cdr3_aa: CSAPDRGANEKLFF
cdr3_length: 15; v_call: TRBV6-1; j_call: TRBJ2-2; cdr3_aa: CASSVAGENTGELFF
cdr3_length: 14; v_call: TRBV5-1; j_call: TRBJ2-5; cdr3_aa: CASSLVSEQETQYF
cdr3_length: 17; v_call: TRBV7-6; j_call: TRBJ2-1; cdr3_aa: CASSSSRGAFVFNEQFF
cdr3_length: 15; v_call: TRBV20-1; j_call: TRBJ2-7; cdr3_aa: CSASPTSGSLYEQYF
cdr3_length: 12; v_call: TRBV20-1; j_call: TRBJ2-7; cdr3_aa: CSASRDAYEQYF
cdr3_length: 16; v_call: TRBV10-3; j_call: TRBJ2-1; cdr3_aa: CAISEQVLAEYNEQFF
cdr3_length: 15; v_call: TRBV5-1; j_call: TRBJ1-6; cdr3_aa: CASSTGTKDNSPLHF
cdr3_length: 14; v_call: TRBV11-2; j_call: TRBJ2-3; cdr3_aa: CASSLDQGPDTQYF
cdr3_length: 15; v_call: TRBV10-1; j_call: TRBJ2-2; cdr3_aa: CTSSESTRDTGELFF
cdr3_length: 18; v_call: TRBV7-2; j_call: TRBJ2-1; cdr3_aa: CASSLRGLAGLPRNEQFF
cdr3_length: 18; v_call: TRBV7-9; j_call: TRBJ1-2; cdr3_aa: CASSFSRRGGGIGYGYTF
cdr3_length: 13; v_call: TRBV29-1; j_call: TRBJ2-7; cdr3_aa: CSVNDRDHYEQYF
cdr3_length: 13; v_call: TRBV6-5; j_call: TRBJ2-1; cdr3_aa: CASSYDRDNEQFF
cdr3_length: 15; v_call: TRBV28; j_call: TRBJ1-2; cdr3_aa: CASSVSTGRKGGYTF
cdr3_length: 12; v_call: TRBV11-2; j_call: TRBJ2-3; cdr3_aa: CASSFTIDTQYF
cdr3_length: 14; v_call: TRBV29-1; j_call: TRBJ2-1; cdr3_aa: CSVVGRGLLDEQFF
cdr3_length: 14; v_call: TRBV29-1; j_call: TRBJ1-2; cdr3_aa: CSVEHPRTGGGYTF
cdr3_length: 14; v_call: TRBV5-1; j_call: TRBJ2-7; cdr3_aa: CASRPQTSSNEQYF
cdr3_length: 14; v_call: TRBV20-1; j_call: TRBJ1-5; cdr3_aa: CSARDGAGNQPQHF
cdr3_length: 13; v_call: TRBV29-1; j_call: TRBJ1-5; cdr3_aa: CSVATGMHQPQHF
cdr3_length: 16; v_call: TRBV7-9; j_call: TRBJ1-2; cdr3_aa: CASSSAGGPKNYGYTF
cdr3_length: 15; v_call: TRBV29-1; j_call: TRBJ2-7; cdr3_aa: CSVDALAGSSYEQYF
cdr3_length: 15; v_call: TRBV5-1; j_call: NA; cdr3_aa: CASSSTSGRSETQYF
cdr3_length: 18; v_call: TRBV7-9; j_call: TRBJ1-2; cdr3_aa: CASSYPGQVGEIGRGYTF
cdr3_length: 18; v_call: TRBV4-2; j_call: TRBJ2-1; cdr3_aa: CASSPGFGTSGSYNEQFF
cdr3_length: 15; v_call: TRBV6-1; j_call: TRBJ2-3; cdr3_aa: CASRTEGGRVDTQYF
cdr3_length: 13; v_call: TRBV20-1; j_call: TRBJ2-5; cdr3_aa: CSAGGALEETQYF
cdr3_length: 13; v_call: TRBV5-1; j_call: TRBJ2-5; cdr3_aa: CASILIARETQYF
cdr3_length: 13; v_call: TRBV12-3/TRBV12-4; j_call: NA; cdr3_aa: CASRPGEFYEQYF
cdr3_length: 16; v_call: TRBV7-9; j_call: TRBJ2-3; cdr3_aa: CASSLPRGTSTDTQYF
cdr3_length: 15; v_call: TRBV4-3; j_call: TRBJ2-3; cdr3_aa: CASSQDAGNTDTQYF
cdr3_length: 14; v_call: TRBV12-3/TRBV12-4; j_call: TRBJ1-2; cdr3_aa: CASSSSLLVYGYTF
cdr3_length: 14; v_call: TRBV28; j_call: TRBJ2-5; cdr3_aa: CASSFREYQETQYF
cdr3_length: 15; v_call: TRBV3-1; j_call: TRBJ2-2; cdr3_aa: CASSQVGLAAGELFF
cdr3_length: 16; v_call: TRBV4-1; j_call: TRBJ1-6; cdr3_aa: CASSQDHGHLGSPLHF
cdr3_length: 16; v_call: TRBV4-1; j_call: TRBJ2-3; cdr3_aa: CASSQNRGLGTDTQYF
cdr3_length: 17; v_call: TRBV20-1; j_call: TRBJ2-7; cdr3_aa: CSASKNPWRESGYEQYF
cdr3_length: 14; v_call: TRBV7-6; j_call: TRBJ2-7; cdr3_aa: CASSLGYRSYEQYF
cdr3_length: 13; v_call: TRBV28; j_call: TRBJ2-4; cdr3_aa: CASSPLDREGQYF